This is a list of T cell receptor beta chains from one sample in a study of blood T cell repertoires in COVID-19. Profiled with immunoSEQ multiplex PCR; TCRdb holds only in-frame clones, not every one. The repertoire has fewer than 65,000 clones, roughly nine tenths of them found once; the top ten carry about 4%. The sample comprised peripheral blood. These receptor sequences come from a man aged 50 to 60 with acute or convalescent COVID-19. The CDR3 runs from the conserved cysteine through the conserved F or W.

v_call cdr3_aa
TRBV9 CASSVALELPRAEQYF
TRBV7-8 CASSSGRSKETQYF
TRBV5-6 CASRPGNAYQETQYF
TRBV24-1 CATSDYRSSYNEQFF
TRBV7-8 CASSLGLAGPYEQYF
TRBV29-1 CSVEDQGRGYTF
TRBV27 CASSSLTGLEAFF
TRBV7-9 CASSRGTGGNTGELFF
TRBV5-4 CASSLETGGNEQFF
TRBV24-1 CATSVSSSNQPQHF